This T cell receptor (beta chain) was captured in a study of T cells in Graves' hyperthyroidism and ophthalmopathy. At the level of the study: Sampling of peripheral blood happened at initial diagnosis, prior to any treatment. Whole-study findings and limits: Onset of ophthalmopathy came a median 6.5 months after the model predicted it.

This clonotype was observed many times. Its antigen is unidentified. TCR beta CDR3 regions were amplified from RNA. HTBI primers were employed in a first-round RT-PCR of the TCR CDR3. TCRdb re-analysed the multiplex PCR reads in MiXCR, keeping a single row per CDR3 protein. The table includes about 130,000 distinct CDR3 sequences, around 20% detected once. Each 10 ml fresh peripheral blood draw supplied the PBMCs. The germline V gene encodes CDR1 ENHRY and CDR2 SYGVKD. There are 14 residues in the CDR3. The V segment lost 6 bases and the J segment 2 bases; nucleotides outside the gene matches: 4. This TCR came from a woman aged 45-60 years with Graves' hyperthyroidism that later progressed to Graves' ophthalmopathy. The chain has TRBV10-3 and TRBJ2-7, with 10 bases that match TRBD2. Sequenced sample: blood. The CDR3 sequence: CAISLSGRAYEQYF. The CDR3 DNA reads TGTGCCATCAGCCTGAGCGGGAGGGCCTACGAGCAGTACTTC.